Below, 7 T cell receptor beta chains from the same sample are listed, as sequenced in a study of T cell clusters in autoimmune cytopenias. Roughly 40,000 genome equivalents of blood DNA were amplified for TRB. TRB was amplified by touch-down multiplex PCR, primer pools A and B combined. TCRdb re-called the multiplex PCR reads and catalogs CDR3 proteins one per entry, DNA excluded. The sample has some 3,500 distinct CDR3 sequences. Sequencing input: peripheral blood. These receptors were taken from a human donor with an autoimmune cytopenia or autoimmune hepatitis (not recorded which).

The V and J genes are TRBV5-1 and TRBJ2-7; the D call of TRBD2 rests on TCRdb alone, since no DNA is present to check it. There are 15 residues in the CDR3. The V gene's germline CDR1 is SGHRS and CDR2 YFSETQ. CDR3 sequence: CASSLEGRATYEQYF. The full variable domain, with the rest looked up from reference TRBV5-1 and TRBJ2-7, is KAGVTQTPRYLIKTRGQQVTLSCSPISGHRSVSWYQQTPGQGLQFLFEYFSETQRNKGNFPGRFSGRQFSNSRSEMNVSTLELGDSALYLCASSLEGRATYEQYFGPGTRLTVT.

Its frequency marks this clonotype as medium-sized. The chain links TRBV6-5 to TRBJ2-3. The CDR3 spans 14 residues. Germline CDR1 reads MNHEY; CDR2 reads SVGAGI. CDR3 amino acids: CASSYRPSTDTQYF.

This clonotype shows up as medium-sized by frequency. The chain uses TRBV13 and TRBJ2-5; without DNA, the TCRdb call of TRBD2 cannot be checked. CDR3 length equals 15 residues. Per the germline V gene, CDR1 is PRHDT and CDR2 is FYEKMQ (reference sequence). The CDR3 region is CASSLGGTRGKTQYF.

The V call is TRBV7-9, the J call TRBJ2-2; the TCRdb D gene call, TRBD2, has no DNA to confirm it. The CDR3 is 17 residues long. Germline CDR1 is SEHNR and CDR2 is FQNEAQ (reference sequence). The CDR3 spells CASSLGGGGAYTGELFF.

This clonotype is classed as medium-sized (0.01 to 0.1%) by frequency. This chain joins TRBV27 and TRBJ2-5; TCRdb lists TRBD1, though no DNA is available to test this call. The germline gives CDR1 MNHEY, CDR2 SMNVEV (reference sequence). CDR3 size: 13 residues. CDR3 protein: CASSLRTRETQYF.

Judged by frequency, this clonotype is medium-sized. The genes are TRBV6-2 or TRBV6-3 and TRBJ2-7; TCRdb picks TRBD2, but there is no DNA to check that call. The CDR3 runs 15 residues. Germline CDR1 reads MNHEY; CDR2 reads SVGEGT. The CDR3 spells CASIPSGSRDYEQYF.

Frequency places this clonotype as medium-sized. The rearrangement uses TRBV5-4 and TRBJ2-7; checking the TCRdb D call of TRBD2 is not possible without DNA. CDR1 is SGHNT and CDR2 is YYREEE in the germline V gene (reference sequence). This CDR3 has 13 residues. CDR3 amino acids: CASSWTGASEQYF.